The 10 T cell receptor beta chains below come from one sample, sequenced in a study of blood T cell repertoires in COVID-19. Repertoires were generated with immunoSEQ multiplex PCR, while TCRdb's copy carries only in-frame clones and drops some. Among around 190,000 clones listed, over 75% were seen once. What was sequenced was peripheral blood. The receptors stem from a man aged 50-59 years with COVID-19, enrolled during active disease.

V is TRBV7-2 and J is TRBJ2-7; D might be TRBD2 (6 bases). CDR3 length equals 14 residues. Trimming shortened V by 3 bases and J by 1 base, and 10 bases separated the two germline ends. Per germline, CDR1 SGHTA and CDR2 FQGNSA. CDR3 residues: CASSFNGGSYEQYF. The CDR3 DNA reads TGTGCCAGCAGCTTCAACGGGGGTTCCTACGAGCAGTACTTC.

The CDR3 loop reads CASSQGVYEQYF. DNA for the CDR3: TGCGCCAGCAGCCAAGGGGTATACGAGCAGTACTTC. J is TRBJ2-7 and V is TRBV5-1, with D perhaps TRBD1 (5 bases). Trimming shortened V by 4 bases and J by 4 bases, and 9 bases separated the two germline ends. The CDR3 contains 12 residues. The germline V gene has CDR1 SGHRS and CDR2 YFSETQ.

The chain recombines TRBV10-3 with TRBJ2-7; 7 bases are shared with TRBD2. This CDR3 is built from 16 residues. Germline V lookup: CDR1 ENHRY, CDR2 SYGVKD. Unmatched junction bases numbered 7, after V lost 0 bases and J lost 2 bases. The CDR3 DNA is TGTGCCATCAGTGAGTCTCCCGGGGACTACACCTACGAGCAGTACTTC. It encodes CAISESPGDYTYEQYF.

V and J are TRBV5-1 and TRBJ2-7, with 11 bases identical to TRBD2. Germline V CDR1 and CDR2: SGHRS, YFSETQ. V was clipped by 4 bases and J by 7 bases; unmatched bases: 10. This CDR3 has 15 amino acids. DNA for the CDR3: TGCGCCAGCAGCAAACTAGCGGGAGTTCCGGGAGAGCAGTACTTC. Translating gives CASSKLAGVPGEQYF.

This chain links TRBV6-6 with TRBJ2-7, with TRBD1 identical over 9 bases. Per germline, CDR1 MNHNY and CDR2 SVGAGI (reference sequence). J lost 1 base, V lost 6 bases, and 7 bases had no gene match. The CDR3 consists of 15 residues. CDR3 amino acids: CASSRDRGSSYEQYF. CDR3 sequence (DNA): TGTGCCAGCAGCCGAGACAGGGGGTCGTCCTACGAGCAGTACTTC.

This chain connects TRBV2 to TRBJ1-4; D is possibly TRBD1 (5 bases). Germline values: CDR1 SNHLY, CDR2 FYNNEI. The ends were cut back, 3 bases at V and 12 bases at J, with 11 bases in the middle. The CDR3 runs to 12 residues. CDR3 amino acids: CASSDRAPELFF. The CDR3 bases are TGTGCCAGCAGTGACAGGGCGCCGGAACTGTTTTTT.

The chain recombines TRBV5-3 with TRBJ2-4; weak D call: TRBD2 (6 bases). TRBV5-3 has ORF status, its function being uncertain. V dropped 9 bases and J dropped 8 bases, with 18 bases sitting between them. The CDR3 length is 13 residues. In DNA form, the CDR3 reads TGTGCCACCCCGGGTTGGGCGGGACACATTCAGTACTTC. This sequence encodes CATPGWAGHIQYF.

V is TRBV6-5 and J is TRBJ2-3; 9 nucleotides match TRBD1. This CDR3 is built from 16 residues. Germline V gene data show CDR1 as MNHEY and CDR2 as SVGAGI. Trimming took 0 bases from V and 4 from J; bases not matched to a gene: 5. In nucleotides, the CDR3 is TGTGCCAGCAGTTACTCGGGGGGGACAGGGTCAGATACGCAGTATTTT. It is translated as CASSYSGGTGSDTQYF.

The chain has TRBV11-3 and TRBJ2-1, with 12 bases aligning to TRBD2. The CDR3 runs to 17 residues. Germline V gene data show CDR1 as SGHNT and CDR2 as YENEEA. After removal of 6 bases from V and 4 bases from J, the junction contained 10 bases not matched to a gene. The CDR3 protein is CASSYRTSGEIYNEQFF. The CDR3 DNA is TGTGCCAGCAGTTACCGGACTAGCGGGGAAATTTACAATGAGCAGTTCTTC.

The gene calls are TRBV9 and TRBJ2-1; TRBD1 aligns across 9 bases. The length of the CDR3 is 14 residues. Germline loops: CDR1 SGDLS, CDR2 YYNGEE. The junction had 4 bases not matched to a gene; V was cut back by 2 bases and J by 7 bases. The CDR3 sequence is CASSVGTGMNEQFF. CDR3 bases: TGTGCCAGCAGCGTCGGGACAGGGATGAATGAGCAGTTCTTC.